This is a list of T cell receptor beta chains from one sample in a study of blood T cells in healthy people across ages. TCRdb re-called the 5' RACE reads with MiXCR, one entry per CDR3 protein. The table has around 580,000 distinct CDR3 sequences, 45% to 55% seen once. Material: blood. These receptors all stem from an older man in good health. CDR3s include the opening cysteine and the closing phenylalanine or tryptophan. Each record gives: clone size, D gene, J gene, V gene, CDR3 protein, CDR3 DNA. D genes are given only for firm matches. Only some rows state a clone size, as once, few, many or a class for expanded clones.

clone_size: few
d_call: -
j_call: TRBJ1-4
v_call: TRBV20-1
cdr3_aa: CSTRVGGYNEKLFF
cdr3_nt: TGCAGCACCCGCGTGGGGGGATATAATGAAAAACTGTTTTTT

clone_size: -
d_call: -
j_call: TRBJ1-4
v_call: TRBV29-1
cdr3_aa: CSALDSREKLFF
cdr3_nt: TGCAGCGCCTTAGACAGTCGCGAAAAACTGTTTTTT

clone_size: few
d_call: TRBD1
j_call: TRBJ2-2
v_call: TRBV15
cdr3_aa: CVTSRLTGESGELFF
cdr3_nt: TGTGTCACCAGCAGATTGACAGGGGAATCCGGGGAGCTGTTTTTT

clone_size: -
d_call: TRBD1
j_call: TRBJ2-1
v_call: TRBV7-2
cdr3_aa: CASSFYRGGTDEQFF
cdr3_nt: TGTGCCAGCAGCTTCTACAGGGGTGGGACGGATGAGCAGTTCTTC

clone_size: few
d_call: -
j_call: TRBJ2-7
v_call: TRBV6-2/TRBV6-3
cdr3_aa: CASRKGPSAVYEQYF
cdr3_nt: TGTGCCAGCAGGAAGGGGCCCTCAGCCGTCTACGAGCAGTACTTC

clone_size: -
d_call: -
j_call: TRBJ2-5
v_call: TRBV12-3/TRBV12-4
cdr3_aa: CASSPRMSETQYF
cdr3_nt: TGTGCCAGCAGCCCCCGTATGTCAGAGACCCAGTACTTC

clone_size: few
d_call: -
j_call: TRBJ2-5
v_call: TRBV29-1
cdr3_aa: CSVARTEQETQYF
cdr3_nt: TGCAGCGTTGCCCGGACAGAGCAAGAGACCCAGTACTTC

clone_size: many
d_call: -
j_call: TRBJ2-1
v_call: TRBV6-6
cdr3_aa: CASSYSPGQFYNEQFF
cdr3_nt: TGTGCCAGCAGTTACTCGCCGGGACAATTTTACAATGAGCAGTTCTTC

clone_size: few
d_call: -
j_call: TRBJ2-6
v_call: TRBV29-1
cdr3_aa: CSAAAGANVLTF
cdr3_nt: TGCAGCGCTGCTGCTGGGGCCAACGTCCTGACTTTC

clone_size: many
d_call: TRBD1
j_call: TRBJ2-7
v_call: TRBV20-1
cdr3_aa: CSARVGTGGSEQYF
cdr3_nt: TGCAGTGCTAGAGTTGGGACAGGGGGCTCCGAGCAGTACTTC

clone_size: -
d_call: TRBD1
j_call: TRBJ1-6
v_call: TRBV7-2
cdr3_aa: CASSSDRRGSPLHF
cdr3_nt: TGTGCCAGCAGCTCGGACAGGCGAGGATCACCCCTCCACTTT

clone_size: few
d_call: -
j_call: TRBJ1-5
v_call: TRBV20-1
cdr3_aa: CSAAGTFSNQPQHF
cdr3_nt: TGCAGTGCGGCCGGGACCTTTAGCAATCAGCCCCAGCATTTT

clone_size: -
d_call: -
j_call: TRBJ1-1
v_call: TRBV9
cdr3_aa: CASSGLRGALADTEAFF
cdr3_nt: TGTGCCAGCAGCGGGTTGCGCGGGGCCCTGGCGGACACTGAAGCTTTCTTT

clone_size: -
d_call: TRBD2
j_call: TRBJ2-1
v_call: TRBV20-1
cdr3_aa: CSASGAGGDSSYNEQFF
cdr3_nt: TGCAGTGCTAGTGGTGCGGGGGGGGACAGCTCCTACAATGAGCAGTTCTTC

clone_size: -
d_call: -
j_call: TRBJ1-3
v_call: TRBV18
cdr3_aa: CASSPQAGSGNTIYF
cdr3_nt: TGTGCCAGCTCACCACAGGCGGGCTCTGGAAACACCATATATTTT

clone_size: -
d_call: -
j_call: TRBJ2-1
v_call: TRBV9
cdr3_aa: CASSPRLMGETQFF
cdr3_nt: TGTGCCAGCAGCCCCAGACTGATGGGAGAGACCCAGTTCTTC

clone_size: -
d_call: -
j_call: TRBJ2-7
v_call: TRBV7-2
cdr3_aa: CASSTPDWAYEQYF
cdr3_nt: TGTGCCAGCAGCACACCGGACTGGGCCTACGAGCAGTACTTC

clone_size: -
d_call: -
j_call: TRBJ2-3
v_call: TRBV5-1
cdr3_aa: CASSSRGISTDTQYF
cdr3_nt: TGCGCCAGCAGCTCCCGGGGAATTAGCACAGATACGCAGTATTTT

clone_size: few
d_call: -
j_call: TRBJ1-2
v_call: TRBV20-1
cdr3_aa: CSAGQNTNYGYTF
cdr3_nt: TGCAGTGCTGGCCAGAATACTAACTATGGCTACACCTTC

clone_size: few
d_call: -
j_call: TRBJ2-5
v_call: TRBV7-2
cdr3_aa: CASSLVFNEPWETQYF
cdr3_nt: TGTGCCAGCAGCTTAGTGTTTAATGAGCCATGGGAGACCCAGTACTTC

clone_size: few
d_call: TRBD2
j_call: TRBJ2-1
v_call: TRBV4-3
cdr3_aa: CASSQHPSGSRPDEQFF
cdr3_nt: TGCGCCAGCAGCCAACATCCTAGCGGGAGTCGGCCCGATGAGCAGTTCTTC

clone_size: once
d_call: -
j_call: TRBJ1-4
v_call: TRBV7-2
cdr3_aa: CASSPRSRYEKLFF
cdr3_nt: TGTGCCAGCAGCCCTAGATCGAGATATGAAAAACTGTTTTTT

clone_size: -
d_call: -
j_call: TRBJ1-6
v_call: TRBV20-1
cdr3_aa: CSARDGAGSSYNSPLHF
cdr3_nt: TGCAGTGCTAGAGATGGCGCAGGGTCCTCCTATAATTCACCCCTCCACTTT

clone_size: -
d_call: TRBD1
j_call: TRBJ2-7
v_call: TRBV5-1
cdr3_aa: CASARQTGPYEQYF
cdr3_nt: TGCGCCAGCGCGCGGCAGACAGGGCCCTACGAGCAGTACTTC

clone_size: -
d_call: TRBD1
j_call: TRBJ1-6
v_call: TRBV27
cdr3_aa: CASSLWVTGPNSPLHF
cdr3_nt: TGTGCCAGCAGTTTATGGGTGACAGGGCCTAATTCACCCCTCCACTTT

clone_size: few
d_call: -
j_call: TRBJ2-7
v_call: TRBV20-1
cdr3_aa: CSAGQTYEQYF
cdr3_nt: TGCAGTGCTGGGCAGACCTACGAGCAGTACTTC

clone_size: -
d_call: -
j_call: TRBJ2-3
v_call: TRBV15
cdr3_aa: CATSPLEGGTSTDTQYF
cdr3_nt: TGTGCCACCAGCCCCCTCGAGGGGGGAACTAGCACAGATACGCAGTATTTT

clone_size: -
d_call: -
j_call: TRBJ2-1
v_call: TRBV7-9
cdr3_aa: CASSSPKGRDRLVNEQFF
cdr3_nt: TGTGCCAGCAGCTCCCCCAAAGGACGGGACCGACTGGTCAATGAGCAGTTCTTC

clone_size: few
d_call: -
j_call: TRBJ1-1
v_call: TRBV7-2
cdr3_aa: CASSLGGGRGNTEAFF
cdr3_nt: TGTGCCAGCAGCTTAGGGGGCGGCAGGGGGAACACTGAAGCTTTCTTT

clone_size: -
d_call: -
j_call: TRBJ1-1
v_call: TRBV6-5
cdr3_aa: CVSSYSSSINAEAFF
cdr3_nt: TGTGTCAGCAGTTACTCGAGCTCGATAAATGCTGAAGCTTTCTTT

clone_size: -
d_call: -
j_call: TRBJ1-4
v_call: TRBV4-3
cdr3_aa: CASSQTVRQRTNEKLFF
cdr3_nt: TGCGCCAGCAGCCAGACGGTTCGTCAGCGGACTAATGAAAAACTGTTTTTT

clone_size: few
d_call: -
j_call: TRBJ1-5
v_call: TRBV2
cdr3_aa: CASSVTYSNQPQHF
cdr3_nt: TGTGCCAGCAGTGTCACTTATAGCAATCAGCCCCAGCATTTT

clone_size: few
d_call: TRBD1
j_call: TRBJ2-3
v_call: TRBV30
cdr3_aa: CAWTSGTGFDTQYF
cdr3_nt: TGTGCCTGGACCTCCGGGACAGGGTTCGATACGCAGTATTTT

clone_size: -
d_call: TRBD2
j_call: TRBJ2-1
v_call: TRBV7-2
cdr3_aa: CASSFGLVGNEQFF
cdr3_nt: TGTGCCAGCAGCTTCGGACTAGTGGGGAATGAGCAGTTCTTC

clone_size: -
d_call: -
j_call: TRBJ2-1
v_call: TRBV20-1
cdr3_aa: CSALAEGDNEQFF
cdr3_nt: TGCAGTGCCCTAGCGGAGGGGGACAATGAGCAGTTCTTC

clone_size: -
d_call: -
j_call: TRBJ2-1
v_call: TRBV27
cdr3_aa: CASREGATRQFF
cdr3_nt: TGTGCCAGCAGAGAAGGGGCAACGAGGCAGTTCTTC

clone_size: few
d_call: -
j_call: TRBJ2-1
v_call: TRBV4-3
cdr3_aa: CASSQDLGAGLEQFF
cdr3_nt: TGCGCCAGCAGCCAAGATCTAGGGGCCGGCCTTGAGCAGTTCTTC

clone_size: few
d_call: TRBD1
j_call: TRBJ2-5
v_call: TRBV25-1
cdr3_aa: CATLRDRGREQYF
cdr3_nt: TGTGCCACCCTCCGGGACAGGGGACGGGAGCAGTACTTC

clone_size: -
d_call: -
j_call: TRBJ2-1
v_call: TRBV9
cdr3_aa: CASSVVAKSSYNEQFF
cdr3_nt: TGTGCCAGCAGCGTAGTAGCGAAGAGCTCCTACAATGAGCAGTTCTTC

clone_size: few
d_call: -
j_call: TRBJ1-2
v_call: TRBV20-1
cdr3_aa: CSARDGGVGYTF
cdr3_nt: TGCAGTGCTAGAGATGGGGGGGTTGGCTACACCTTC

clone_size: once
d_call: -
j_call: TRBJ1-2
v_call: TRBV27
cdr3_aa: CASSVDRMNYGYTF
cdr3_nt: TGTGCCAGCAGTGTGGACAGAATGAACTATGGCTACACCTTC

clone_size: few
d_call: -
j_call: TRBJ2-3
v_call: TRBV5-1
cdr3_aa: CASSSAYTQYF
cdr3_nt: TGCGCCAGCAGCTCGGCCTACACGCAGTATTTT

clone_size: -
d_call: -
j_call: TRBJ1-4
v_call: TRBV18
cdr3_aa: CASSPPPGGPTNEKLFF
cdr3_nt: TGTGCCAGCTCACCACCACCGGGGGGACCAACTAATGAAAAACTGTTTTTT

clone_size: -
d_call: -
j_call: TRBJ2-7
v_call: TRBV7-8
cdr3_aa: CASSPRLDLTYEQYF
cdr3_nt: TGTGCCAGCAGCCCCCGACTGGATCTCACCTACGAGCAGTACTTC

clone_size: -
d_call: TRBD2
j_call: TRBJ2-5
v_call: TRBV29-1
cdr3_aa: CSVDRSGSQETQYF
cdr3_nt: TGCAGCGTTGACCGTAGCGGGTCCCAAGAGACCCAGTACTTC

clone_size: -
d_call: -
j_call: TRBJ2-6
v_call: TRBV7-3
cdr3_aa: CASSLGGQGSGANVLTF
cdr3_nt: TGTGCCAGCAGCTTAGGGGGACAAGGTTCGGGGGCCAACGTCCTGACTTTC

clone_size: few
d_call: -
j_call: TRBJ2-7
v_call: TRBV7-3
cdr3_aa: CASSSQGGLEQYF
cdr3_nt: TGTGCCAGCAGTTCCCAGGGGGGGCTAGAGCAGTACTTC

clone_size: -
d_call: -
j_call: TRBJ1-2
v_call: TRBV12-3/TRBV12-4
cdr3_aa: CASSLDKTSDGYTF
cdr3_nt: TGTGCCAGCAGTTTAGACAAAACCTCGGATGGCTACACCTTC

clone_size: -
d_call: -
j_call: TRBJ2-1
v_call: TRBV5-6
cdr3_aa: CASSSTGTLPFF
cdr3_nt: TGTGCCAGCAGCTCGACCGGGACTCTACCGTTCTTC

clone_size: -
d_call: -
j_call: TRBJ1-5
v_call: TRBV3-1
cdr3_aa: CASSQDHSPNQPQHF
cdr3_nt: TGTGCCAGCAGCCAAGATCATTCGCCAAATCAGCCCCAGCATTTT

clone_size: -
d_call: -
j_call: TRBJ1-4
v_call: TRBV7-2
cdr3_aa: CASSLGGASEKLFF
cdr3_nt: TGTGCCAGCAGCTTAGGGGGCGCAAGTGAAAAACTGTTTTTT

clone_size: -
d_call: -
j_call: TRBJ2-2
v_call: TRBV5-1
cdr3_aa: CASSLERTRSGELFF
cdr3_nt: TGCGCCAGCAGCTTGGAGAGGACCCGATCCGGGGAGCTGTTTTTT